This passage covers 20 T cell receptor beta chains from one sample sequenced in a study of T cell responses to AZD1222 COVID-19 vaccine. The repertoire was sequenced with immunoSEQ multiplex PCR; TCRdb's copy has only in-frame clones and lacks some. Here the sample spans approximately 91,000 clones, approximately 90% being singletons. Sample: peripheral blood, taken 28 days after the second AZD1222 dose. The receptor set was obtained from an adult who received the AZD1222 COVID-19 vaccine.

In DNA, the CDR3 is TGTGCCAGCAGCCCCGGGGACAGTTCTAACTATGGCTACACCTTC. Its translation: CASSPGDSSNYGYTF. The chain employs TRBV5-6 and TRBJ1-2, with 7 bases identical to TRBD1. This CDR3 contains 15 residues. Trimming at V came to 4 bases and at J to 0 bases, leaving 6 bases not matched to a gene. From germline, CDR1 is SGHDT and CDR2 YYEEEE.

The CDR3 is CASSFSGNTNEQFF. The CDR3, as DNA: TGTGCCAGCAGCTTCTCCGGGAATACGAATGAGCAGTTCTTC. The chain combines TRBV7-3 with TRBJ2-1; D possibly corresponds to TRBD2 (5 bases). Deletions cut 3 bases from V and 7 bases from J, with 13 bases between. This CDR3 spans 14 amino acids. Per the germline V gene, CDR1 is SGHTA and CDR2 is FQGTGA.

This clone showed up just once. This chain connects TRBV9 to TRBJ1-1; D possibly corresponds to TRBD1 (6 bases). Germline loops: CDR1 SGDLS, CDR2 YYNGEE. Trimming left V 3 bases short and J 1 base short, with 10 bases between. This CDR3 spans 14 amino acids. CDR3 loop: CASSGRDKNTEAFF. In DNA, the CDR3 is TGTGCCAGCAGCGGCCGGGACAAGAACACTGAAGCTTTCTTT.

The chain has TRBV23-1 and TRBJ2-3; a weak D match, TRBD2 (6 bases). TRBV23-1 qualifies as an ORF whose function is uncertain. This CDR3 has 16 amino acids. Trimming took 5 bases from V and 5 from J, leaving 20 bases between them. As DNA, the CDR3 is TGCGCCAGCAGTGACTCTAGAGGGGCGGGACGAGATACGCAGTATTTT. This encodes CASSDSRGAGRDTQYF.

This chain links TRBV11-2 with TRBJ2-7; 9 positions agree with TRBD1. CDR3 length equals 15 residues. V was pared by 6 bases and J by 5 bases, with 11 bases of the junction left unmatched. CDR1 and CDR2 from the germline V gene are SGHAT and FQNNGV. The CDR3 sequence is CASRNPGTGSHEQYF. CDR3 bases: TGTGCCAGCAGAAATCCCGGGACAGGGTCCCACGAGCAGTACTTC.

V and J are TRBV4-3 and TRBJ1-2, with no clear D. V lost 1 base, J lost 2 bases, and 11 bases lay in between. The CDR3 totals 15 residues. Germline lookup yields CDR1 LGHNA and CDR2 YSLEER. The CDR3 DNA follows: TGCGCCAGCAGCCAAGTGTCAACGGACAACTATGGCTACACCTTC. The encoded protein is CASSQVSTDNYGYTF.

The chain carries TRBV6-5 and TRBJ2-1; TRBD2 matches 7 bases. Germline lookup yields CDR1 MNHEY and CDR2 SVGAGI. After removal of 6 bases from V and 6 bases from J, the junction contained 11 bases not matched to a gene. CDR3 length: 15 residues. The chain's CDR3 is CASRAGLVVGNEQFF. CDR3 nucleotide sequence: TGTGCCAGCAGGGCCGGACTAGTTGTTGGCAATGAGCAGTTCTTC.

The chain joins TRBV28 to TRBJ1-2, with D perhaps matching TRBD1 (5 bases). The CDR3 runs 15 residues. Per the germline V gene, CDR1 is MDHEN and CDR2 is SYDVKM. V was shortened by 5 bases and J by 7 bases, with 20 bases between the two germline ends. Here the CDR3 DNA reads TGTGCCAGCAGTCCGACAGTCCCAATCGAGTCTGGCTACACCTTC. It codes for CASSPTVPIESGYTF.

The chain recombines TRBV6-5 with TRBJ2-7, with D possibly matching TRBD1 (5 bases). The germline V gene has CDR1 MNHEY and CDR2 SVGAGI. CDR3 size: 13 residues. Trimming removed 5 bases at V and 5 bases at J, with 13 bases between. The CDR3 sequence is CASSITGSHEQYF. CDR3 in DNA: TGTGCCAGCAGTATTACAGGTTCCCACGAGCAGTACTTC.

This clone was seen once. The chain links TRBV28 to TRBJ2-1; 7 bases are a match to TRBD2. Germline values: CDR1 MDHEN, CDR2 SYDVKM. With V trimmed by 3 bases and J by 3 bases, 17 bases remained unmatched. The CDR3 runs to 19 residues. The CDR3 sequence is CASSFSSHTSVTSYNEQFF. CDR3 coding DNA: TGTGCCAGCAGTTTCTCCTCCCACACTAGCGTTACCAGCTACAATGAGCAGTTCTTC.

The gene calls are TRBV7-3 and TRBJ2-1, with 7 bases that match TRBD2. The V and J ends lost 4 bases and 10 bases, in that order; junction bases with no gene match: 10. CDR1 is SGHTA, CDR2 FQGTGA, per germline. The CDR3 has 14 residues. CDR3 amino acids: CASSWDYLAEEQFF. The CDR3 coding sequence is TGTGCCAGCAGCTGGGACTACCTCGCCGAAGAGCAGTTCTTC.

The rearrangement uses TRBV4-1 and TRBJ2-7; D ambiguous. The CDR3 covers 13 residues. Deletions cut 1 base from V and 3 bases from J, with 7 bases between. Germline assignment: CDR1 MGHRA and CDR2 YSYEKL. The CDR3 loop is CASSQGPYYEQYF. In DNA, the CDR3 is TGCGCCAGCAGCCAAGGGCCTTACTACGAGCAGTACTTC.

CDR3 nucleotides: TGTGCCAGCGCCCACGACAGGGGGGAAGAGACCCAGTACTTC. Protein: CASAHDRGEETQYF. The chain joins TRBV13 to TRBJ2-5, with TRBD1 matching 9 bases. After removal of 8 bases from V and 3 bases from J, the junction contained 7 bases not matched to a gene. Germline assignment: CDR1 PRHDT and CDR2 FYEKMQ (reference sequence). The CDR3 totals 14 residues.

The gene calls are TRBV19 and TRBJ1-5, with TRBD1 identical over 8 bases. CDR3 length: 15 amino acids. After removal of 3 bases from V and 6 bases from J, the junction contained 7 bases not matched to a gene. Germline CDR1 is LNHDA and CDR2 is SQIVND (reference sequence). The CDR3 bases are TGTGCCAGTAGTATCCTGGACAGGGAGTTTCAGCCCCAGCATTTT. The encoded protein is CASSILDREFQPQHF.

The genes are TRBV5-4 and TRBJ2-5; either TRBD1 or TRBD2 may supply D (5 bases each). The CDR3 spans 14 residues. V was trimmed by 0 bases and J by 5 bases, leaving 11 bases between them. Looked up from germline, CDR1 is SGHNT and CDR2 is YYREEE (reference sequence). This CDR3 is CASSLVNEGETQYF. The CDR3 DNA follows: TGTGCCAGCAGCTTGGTGAACGAGGGGGAGACCCAGTACTTC.

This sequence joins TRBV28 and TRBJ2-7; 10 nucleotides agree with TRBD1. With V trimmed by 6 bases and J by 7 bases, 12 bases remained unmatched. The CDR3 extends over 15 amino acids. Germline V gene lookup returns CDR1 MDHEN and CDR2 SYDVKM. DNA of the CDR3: TGTGCCAGCAGCCCCCCGGGACAGGGGTTTCAAGAGCAGTACTTC. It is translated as CASSPPGQGFQEQYF.

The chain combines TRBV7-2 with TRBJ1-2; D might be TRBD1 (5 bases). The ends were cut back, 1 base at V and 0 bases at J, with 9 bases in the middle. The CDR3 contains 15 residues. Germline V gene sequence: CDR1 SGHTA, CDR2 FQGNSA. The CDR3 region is CASSLGRGANYGYTF. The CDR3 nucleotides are TGTGCCAGCAGCTTAGGCCGGGGCGCTAACTATGGCTACACCTTC.

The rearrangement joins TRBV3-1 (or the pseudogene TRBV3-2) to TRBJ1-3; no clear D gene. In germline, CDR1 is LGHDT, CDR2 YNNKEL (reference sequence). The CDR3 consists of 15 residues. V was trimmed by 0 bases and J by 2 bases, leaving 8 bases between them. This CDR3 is CASSQDRVAGNTIYF. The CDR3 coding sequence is TGTGCCAGCAGCCAAGATCGAGTCGCTGGAAACACCATATATTTT.

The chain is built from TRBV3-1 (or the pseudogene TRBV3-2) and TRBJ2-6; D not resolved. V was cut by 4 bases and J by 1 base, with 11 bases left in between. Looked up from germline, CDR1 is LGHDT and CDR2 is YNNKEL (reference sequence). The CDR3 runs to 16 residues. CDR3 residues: CASSRVSLSGANVLTF. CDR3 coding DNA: TGTGCCAGCAGCCGTGTCAGTTTATCTGGGGCCAACGTCCTGACTTTC.

DNA for the CDR3: TGTGCCAGCAGTTCCGCCGACAGGGGAGGGGAGCAGTTCTTC. Amino acids: CASSSADRGGEQFF. The chain has TRBV27 and TRBJ2-1, with D possibly TRBD1 on 8 matching bases. The CDR3 has 14 residues. Trimming left V 4 bases short and J 10 bases short, with 17 bases between. Germline CDR1 MNHEY, CDR2 SMNVEV (reference sequence).